Included here is one T cell receptor beta chain sequence, with context. The V gene lost 0 bases and the J gene lost 5 bases, with 10 bases spanning the gap. The CDR3 totals 14 residues. Germline V gene lookup returns CDR1 LGHDT and CDR2 YNNKEL (reference sequence). These data come from a study of blood T cell repertoires in COVID-19. About the study: The samples span acute and convalescent COVID-19 from the United States, Italy and Spain. PBMCs, B-cell-depleted T cells, or T cells were the source of the cDNA or gDNA that made up the material.

In the study's own analysis: How many nucleated cells were present was estimated from reference gene primer amplification. Profiled with immunoSEQ multiplex PCR; TCRdb holds only in-frame clones, not every one. V, J and clone size reflect that table, while D and trimming were determined from the DNA. The sample lists 130,000 or so clones, roughly 91% seen once, with less than 20% in the top ten. Input material: peripheral blood. The source is a man aged 50 to 59 with active or convalescent COVID-19. The chain combines TRBV3-1 (or the pseudogene TRBV3-2) with TRBJ2-5; D is perhaps TRBD2 (6 bases). CDR3 sequence: CASSQEGLVETQYF. CDR3 DNA: TGTGCCAGCAGCCAAGAGGGACTTGTGGAGACCCAGTACTTC.